This TCR beta chain was sequenced during a study of cytomegalovirus exposure and HLA in healthy donors. General observations from the study: Among donors in an Asian-associated ancestry cluster, a later analysis reportedly found fewer N-insertions than the roughly 700-donor mean. Rarity characterized most TCR sequences, yet some public TCRs appeared in many donors. A later analysis linked a missense variant in DCLRE1C to the trimming of TCR beta V and J genes.

V lost 5 bases to trimming and J lost 9 bases, with 17 bases between them. Germline V CDR1 and CDR2: SGHTA, FQGNSA. The CDR3 is made up of 14 amino acids. Primers for the PCR totalled 60 Vbeta and 13 Jbeta. TCRdb's copy holds only in-frame clones and misses some; the assay was immunoSEQ multiplex PCR. The sample has about 100,000 clones, approximately 72% seen once. As for the donors, each was a healthy bone marrow donor. Note on this clone: What it binds is unknown.

The source of this sequence is a female donor in good health and CMV-seropositive. The sample consisted of PBMCs. V usage is TRBV7-2 and J usage is TRBJ2-1, with D possibly being TRBD2 (6 bases). DNA of the CDR3: TGTGCCAGCAGCACCGGACTACTCCTGTTTGAGCAGTTCTTC. Its translation is CASSTGLLLFEQFF.